The 11 T cell receptor beta chains given below trace back to one sample, sequenced in a study of blood T cell repertoires in COVID-19. TCRdb keeps only in-frame clones here, not all; method: immunoSEQ multiplex PCR. Among some 240,000 clones listed, nearly 90% were seen once. The specimen sequenced was peripheral blood. The receptors were sampled from a middle-aged woman who had recovered from COVID-19.

In its sample, this clone was seen a few times. This sequence joins TRBV24-1 and TRBJ2-5; D possibly corresponds to TRBD1 (6 bases). Germline CDR1 reads KGHDR; CDR2 reads SFDVKD. This CDR3 has 17 amino acids. Trimming shortened V by 7 bases and J by 1 base, and 21 bases separated the two germline ends. CDR3 amino acids: CATSPRGLGLGQETQYF. CDR3 sequence (DNA): TGTGCCACCAGCCCCAGGGGTCTCGGGTTAGGCCAAGAGACCCAGTACTTC.

In this sample, this clone turned up a few times. The rearrangement joins TRBV28 to TRBJ2-1; a possible D gene is TRBD2 (6 bases). The CDR3 totals 15 residues. Trimming took off 6 bases at V and 2 bases at J, with 14 bases between the two ends. CDR1 is MDHEN, CDR2 SYDVKM, per germline. CDR3 amino acids: CASRDLASPYNEQFF. CDR3 DNA sequence: TGTGCCAGCAGGGATCTAGCGTCCCCCTACAATGAGCAGTTCTTC.

This clone has a single count. The V and J genes are TRBV5-1 and TRBJ2-5, with D hard to call. Trimming took off 0 bases at V and 2 bases at J, with 8 bases between the two ends. The CDR3 is made up of 14 amino acids. Per germline, CDR1 SGHRS and CDR2 YFSETQ. CDR3 region: CASSLGHRQETQYF. The CDR3 DNA follows: TGCGCCAGCAGCTTGGGACACCGACAAGAGACCCAGTACTTC.

This chain joins TRBV30 and TRBJ1-3; 7 bases map to TRBD1. The V gene's germline CDR1 is GTSNPN and CDR2 SVGIG (reference sequence). This CDR3 is 13 amino acids long. With V trimmed by 7 bases and J by 0 bases, 3 bases remained unmatched. CDR3 protein: CASQGVSGNTIYF. DNA for the CDR3: TGTGCCTCCCAGGGGGTCTCTGGAAACACCATATATTTT.

The chain links TRBV7-2 to TRBJ1-4; 7 nucleotides line up with TRBD1. The ends lost 5 bases at V and 2 bases at J; junction bases unmatched: 5. This CDR3 region has 15 residues. Germline V lookup: CDR1 SGHTA, CDR2 FQGNSA. For the CDR3, the DNA is TGTGCCAGCAGCCCAGACAGGGCGACTAATGAAAAACTGTTTTTT. Translated, it gives CASSPDRATNEKLFF. Combining the CDR3 with reference TRBV7-2 and TRBJ1-4 gives the whole variable domain GAGVSQSPSNKVTEKGKDVELRCDPISGHTALYWYRQSLGQGLEFLIYFQGNSAPDKSGLPSDRFSAERTGGSVSTLTIQRTQQEDSAVYLCASSPDRATNEKLFFGSGTQLSVL.

The chain recombines TRBV11-2 with TRBJ1-1, with unresolved D. Per the germline V gene, CDR1 is SGHAT and CDR2 is FQNNGV. The CDR3 has 15 residues. V lost 3 bases to trimming and J lost 4 bases, with 15 bases between them. CDR3 bases: TGTGCCAGCAGCTTCTCTATTCAGCGGGCCACTGAAGCTTTCTTT. Amino acids: CASSFSIQRATEAFF.

The chain couples TRBV7-6 to TRBJ1-4; unclear D gene. Germline V gene lookup returns CDR1 SGHVS and CDR2 FNYEAQ. This CDR3 is 17 amino acids long. The germline V and J ends were trimmed by 1 base and 2 bases, with 14 bases remaining between them. The CDR3: CASSLGPGLRTNEKLFF. CDR3 bases: TGTGCCAGCAGCTTAGGTCCGGGGTTGAGGACTAATGAAAAACTGTTTTTT.

This clone appeared a few times. The CDR3 DNA sequence: TGTGCCAGCAGAAAAGAGACAGGGGGCGCGTATGGCTACACCTTC. Its protein product is CASRKETGGAYGYTF. The gene calls are TRBV7-2 and TRBJ1-2, with 10 positions matching TRBD1. Germline CDR1 is SGHTA and CDR2 is FQGNSA. The V segment lost 6 bases and the J segment 5 bases; nucleotides outside the gene matches: 9. The CDR3 length is 15 residues.

The chain recombines TRBV19 with TRBJ2-1; TRBD2 agrees at 10 bases. The CDR3 extends over 16 amino acids. The V gene's germline CDR1 is LNHDA and CDR2 SQIVND (reference sequence). The V and J ends lost 3 bases and 2 bases, in that order; junction bases with no gene match: 4. The CDR3 DNA is TGTGCCAGTAGTATCTCAGCGGGAGGGCCCTACAATGAGCAGTTCTTC. The encoded protein is CASSISAGGPYNEQFF. Variable domain in full (rest from reference TRBV19 and TRBJ2-1): DGGITQSPKYLFRKEGQNVTLSCEQNLNHDAMYWYRQDPGQGLRLIYYSQIVNDFQKGDIAEGYSVSREKKESFPLTVTSAQKNPTAFYLCASSISAGGPYNEQFFGPGTRLTVL.

The J gene is TRBJ2-3, the V gene TRBV10-2; weak D call: TRBD2 (5 bases). The germline V gene has CDR1 WSHSY and CDR2 SAAADI. The CDR3 has 15 amino acids. V was clipped by 6 bases and J by 0 bases, with 13 bases between them. DNA for the CDR3: TGCGCCAGCAGGCTGATAGCGTCTAGCACAGATACGCAGTATTTT. As protein: CASRLIASSTDTQYF.

The chain combines TRBV4-1 with TRBJ1-1; no reliable D call. Germline V gene data show CDR1 as MGHRA and CDR2 as YSYEKL. The CDR3 is 15 residues long. Trimming took 2 bases from V and 0 from J, leaving 10 bases between them. CDR3 sequence (DNA): TGCGCCAGCAGCCAATCTTCCGTATTGAACACTGAAGCTTTCTTT. It translates to CASSQSSVLNTEAFF.